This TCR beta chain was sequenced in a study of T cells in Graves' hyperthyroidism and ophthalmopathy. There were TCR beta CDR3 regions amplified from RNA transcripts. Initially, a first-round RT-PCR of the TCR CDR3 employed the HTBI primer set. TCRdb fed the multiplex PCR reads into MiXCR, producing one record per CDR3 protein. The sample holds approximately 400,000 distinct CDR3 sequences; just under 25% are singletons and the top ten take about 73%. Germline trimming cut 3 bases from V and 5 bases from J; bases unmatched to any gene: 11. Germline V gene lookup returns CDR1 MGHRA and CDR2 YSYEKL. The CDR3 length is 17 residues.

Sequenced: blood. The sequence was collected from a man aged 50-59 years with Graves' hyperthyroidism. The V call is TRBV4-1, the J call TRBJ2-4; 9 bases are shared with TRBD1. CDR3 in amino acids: CASSQGGTGTFENIQYF. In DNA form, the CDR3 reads TGCGCCAGCAGCCAGGGGGGGACAGGGACCTTTGAAAACATTCAGTACTTC.